One and the same sample provided the 27 T cell receptor beta chains below, sequenced in a study of naive and memory T cell subsets. Two oligonucleotides, mixed equimolar, formed the beta constant-region primer covering TRBC1 and TRBC2. TCRdb reanalysed the UMI-ligation and nested PCR reads using MiXCR and keeps one entry per CDR3 protein. The table includes some 150,000 distinct CDR3 sequences, approximately 17% detected once. The source material was naive CD4+ T cells from blood. The receptors shown here come from a human donor in good health.

A single count supports this clonotype. The J gene is TRBJ1-4, the V gene TRBV3-1; D is uncertain. The germline gives CDR1 LGHDT, CDR2 YNNKEL (reference sequence). CDR3 length equals 11 residues. Between the trimmed V and J ends, which lost 4 bases and 7 bases, there was a span of 4 bases. CDR3 DNA sequence: TGTGCCAGCAGCCTGGTTGAAAAACTGTTTTTT. Its protein is CASSLVEKLFF.

The genes are TRBV18 and TRBJ2-5; D is possibly TRBD2 (6 bases). The germline V gene has CDR1 KGHSH and CDR2 LQKENI. With 0 bases removed from V and 5 bases from J, the gap between germline ends came to 10 bases. The CDR3 spans 14 residues. CDR3 coding DNA: TGTGCCAGCTCACCACCGGGAGGCGTGGAGACCCAGTACTTC. It yields the protein CASSPPGGVETQYF.

Notes on this clonotype: A much larger clone sits a single nucleotide away, making a read error possible. The rearrangement links TRBV6-5 to TRBJ2-1; 11 nucleotides match TRBD2. Germline lookup yields CDR1 MNHEY and CDR2 SVGAGI. The length of the CDR3 is 15 residues. The CDR3 sequence: CDSSYGTSGPNEQFF. CDR3 DNA: TGTGACAGCAGTTATGGGACTAGCGGACCCAATGAGCAGTTCTTC.

The CDR3 DNA reads TGTGCCAGCTCACCAGGGGCGGTCACAGATACGCAGTATTTT. Translation: CASSPGAVTDTQYF. This chain uses TRBV18 with TRBJ2-3; D perhaps matches TRBD1 (5 bases). The germline gives CDR1 KGHSH, CDR2 LQKENI. The CDR3 totals 14 residues. Trimming stripped 2 bases from V and 2 bases from J, with 8 bases between.

This clonotype was seen many times. V gene TRBV28 combines with J gene TRBJ2-5, with 7 bases that match TRBD2. Trimming removed 5 bases from V and 1 base from J; junction bases left unmatched: 4. The V gene's germline CDR1 is MDHEN and CDR2 SYDVKM. The CDR3 spans 14 residues. CDR3 nucleotide sequence: TGTGCCAGCAGTCGGGGGGACGTCCAAGAGACCCAGTACTTC. This translates into CASSRGDVQETQYF.

This chain joins TRBV28 and TRBJ2-7; tentatively, D is TRBD1 (6 bases). There are 14 residues in the CDR3. In germline, CDR1 is MDHEN, CDR2 SYDVKM. Trimming cost V 8 bases and J 1 base, with 15 bases left between them. The CDR3 sequence is CASSGTNPSYEQYF. The DNA of the CDR3 is TGTGCCAGCTCCGGGACAAACCCTTCCTACGAGCAGTACTTC.

This clonotype was observed at least ten times. The chain employs TRBV27 and TRBJ2-7, with TRBD1 matching over 10 bases. The trim removed 9 bases at V and 4 bases at J, leaving 24 bases unmatched. There are 19 residues in the CDR3. Germline V gives CDR1 MNHEY, CDR2 SMNVEV (reference sequence). CDR3 nucleotides: TGTGCCAGGCCACCCCCCGACAGGGGGCATCACCACCGAGGGTACGAGCAGTACTTC. It specifies CARPPPDRGHHHRGYEQYF.

The V call is TRBV12-3 or TRBV12-4, the J call TRBJ2-7; TRBD1 matches 7 bases. Trimming at V came to 4 bases and at J to 6 bases, leaving 12 bases not matched to a gene. The CDR3 is 15 residues long. DNA of the CDR3: TGTGCCAGCAGTTACCGGGACAGCATAGCGAGCGAGCAGTACTTC. Protein sequence: CASSYRDSIASEQYF.

This clonotype was seen a few times. The V call is TRBV4-2, the J call TRBJ2-1, with 11 bases matching TRBD2. With 1 base clipped from V and 3 bases from J, the junction kept 5 bases outside the gene matches. CDR1 is LGHNA and CDR2 is YNFKEQ in the germline V gene. The CDR3 loop spans 17 amino acids. DNA for the CDR3: TGTGCCAGCAGCCAAGCCGGCGGGACTAGCGGCTACAATGAGCAGTTCTTC. This sequence encodes CASSQAGGTSGYNEQFF.

In its sample, this clonotype was seen a few times. CDR3 DNA sequence: TGTGCCAGCAGCTTAGAGGGACAGGGTTTCGAGCAGTACTTC. As protein: CASSLEGQGFEQYF. The V gene is TRBV7-9, the J gene TRBJ2-7; 9 nucleotides align to TRBD1. This CDR3 comprises 14 residues. The V segment lost 1 base and the J segment 6 bases; nucleotides outside the gene matches: 4. Per the germline V gene, CDR1 is SEHNR and CDR2 is FQNEAQ (reference sequence).

The V and J genes are TRBV4-1 and TRBJ2-3; D might be TRBD2 (6 bases). CDR1 and CDR2 (germline): MGHRA, YSYEKL. The CDR3 runs to 20 residues. V lost 6 bases, J lost 6 bases, and 34 bases lay in between. CDR3 sequence (DNA): TGCGCCAGCAGGGGCGAGGGGAAGGGGCCGCAACGGGGGAGTTTGGATACGCAGTATTTT. The encoded protein is CASRGEGKGPQRGSLDTQYF.

This clonotype came up many times. The chain recombines TRBV12-3 or TRBV12-4 with TRBJ1-1, with D unresolved. The ends were cut back, 9 bases at V and 1 base at J, with 12 bases in the middle. The CDR3 covers 13 residues. CDR3 DNA sequence: TGTGCCAGTTACAGTCCTCCGAACACTGAAGCTTTCTTT. Protein product: CASYSPPNTEAFF.

This chain uses TRBV4-1 with TRBJ2-3, with 9 bases identical to TRBD2. The CDR3 is made up of 17 amino acids. Germline CDR1 is MGHRA and CDR2 is YSYEKL. Trimming removed 0 bases from V and 2 bases from J; junction bases left unmatched: 6. CDR3 loop: CASSQDSTSGSTDTQYF. The CDR3 nucleotides read TGCGCCAGCAGCCAAGATTCGACTAGCGGATCCACAGATACGCAGTATTTT.

The chain recombines TRBV6-1 with TRBJ1-2; D remains ambiguous. The CDR3 contains 14 residues. Trimming removed 0 bases from V and 4 bases from J, with 9 bases in between. Germline lookup yields CDR1 MNHNS and CDR2 SASEGT. As DNA, the CDR3 is TGTGCCAGCAGTGAAGCGCACCTTTTCTATGGCTACACCTTC. It yields the protein CASSEAHLFYGYTF.

This chain joins TRBV5-1 and TRBJ2-1, with TRBD2 matching over 8 bases. Germline CDR1 reads SGHRS; CDR2 reads YFSETQ. CDR3 length: 16 amino acids. V dropped 1 base and J dropped 8; count of bases not matched to a gene: 11. The CDR3 DNA reads as TGCGCCAGCAGCTTGTCTTGGAGGGCGGGAGGAGATGAGCAGTTCTTC. This sequence encodes CASSLSWRAGGDEQFF.

In its sample, this clonotype was seen many times. V gene TRBV20-1 combines with J gene TRBJ2-5; D might be TRBD1 or TRBD2, each matching 5 bases. The CDR3 runs 15 residues. Trimming stripped 1 base from V and 2 bases from J, with 14 bases between. Germline CDR1 is DFQATT and CDR2 is SNEGSKA (reference sequence). The CDR3 region has the DNA TGCAGTGCTAGAGCGATAGGGACGATACAAGAGACCCAGTACTTC. Its protein product is CSARAIGTIQETQYF.

This clonotype has just a few counts. This chain joins TRBV20-1 and TRBJ2-3; 9 positions agree with TRBD2. CDR3 length: 14 amino acids. Trimming cost V 5 bases and J 1 base; bases outside gene matches: 4. CDR1 DFQATT and CDR2 SNEGSKA come from the germline V gene (reference sequence). CDR3 bases: TGCAGTGCTGAGATAGCGGGAGGCACAGATACGCAGTATTTT. Its protein product is CSAEIAGGTDTQYF.

V usage is TRBV5-1 and J usage is TRBJ1-1; 7 nucleotides line up with TRBD1. V was pared by 0 bases and J by 2 bases, with 7 bases of the junction left unmatched. This CDR3 spans 16 amino acids. Germline V gene data show CDR1 as SGHRS and CDR2 as YFSETQ. CDR3 nucleotide sequence: TGCGCCAGCAGCTTGGGCTCAGGGGGTGCTAACACTGAAGCTTTCTTT. Protein: CASSLGSGGANTEAFF. Variable domain in full (rest from reference TRBV5-1 and TRBJ1-1): KAGVTQTPRYLIKTRGQQVTLSCSPISGHRSVSWYQQTPGQGLQFLFEYFSETQRNKGNFPGRFSGRQFSNSRSEMNVSTLELGDSALYLCASSLGSGGANTEAFFGQGTRLTVV.

A few counts support this clonotype. V gene TRBV6-5 combines with J gene TRBJ2-1, with D perhaps matching TRBD2 (6 bases). The CDR3 is made up of 14 amino acids. Germline V gene data show CDR1 as MNHEY and CDR2 as SVGAGI. The germline V and J ends were trimmed by 9 bases and 3 bases, with 15 bases remaining between them. The CDR3 loop is CARDQGRDYNEQFF. The DNA of the CDR3 is TGTGCCAGGGACCAAGGGCGGGACTACAATGAGCAGTTCTTC.

This clonotype was counted a few times. This chain joins TRBV6-5 and TRBJ1-6; D gene unclear. The CDR3 covers 13 residues. Germline CDR1 MNHEY, CDR2 SVGAGI. Trimming shortened V by 5 bases and J by 9 bases, and 11 bases separated the two germline ends. The CDR3 spells CASSPSAGSPLHF. CDR3 nucleotide sequence: TGTGCCAGCAGTCCGTCAGCCGGTTCACCCCTCCACTTT.

The chain is built from TRBV29-1 and TRBJ2-7, with 7 bases that match TRBD1. The trim removed 7 bases at V and 1 base at J, leaving 7 bases unmatched. The CDR3 totals 13 residues. From germline, CDR1 is SQVTM and CDR2 ANQGSEA. CDR3 in DNA: TGCAGCGGTTCCACGACAGGGTCCTACGAGCAGTACTTC. Its translation: CSGSTTGSYEQYF.

This clonotype showed up just a few times. The chain couples TRBV20-1 to TRBJ1-1; 8 bases line up with TRBD1. The CDR3 contains 13 residues. Trimming took 5 bases from V and 7 from J; bases not matched to a gene: 9. Germline CDR1 reads DFQATT; CDR2 reads SNEGSKA (reference sequence). CDR3 nucleotide sequence: TGCAGTGCTCCCCGACAGGGGACGCGTGAAGCTTTCTTT. Protein sequence: CSAPRQGTREAFF.

The chain has TRBV2 and TRBJ1-1; D not certain. The CDR3 sequence is 12 residues long. CDR1 and CDR2 (germline): SNHLY, FYNNEI. Trimming took 7 bases from V and 1 from J, leaving 7 bases between them. In DNA form, the CDR3 reads TGTGCCAGCAAGAGAGCGAACACTGAAGCTTTCTTT. As protein: CASKRANTEAFF.

This clonotype was recorded many times. The J gene is TRBJ1-6, the V gene TRBV28, with a tentative D call TRBD1 (5 bases). The germline gives CDR1 MDHEN, CDR2 SYDVKM. The V and J ends lost 3 bases and 8 bases respectively, with 8 bases between them. The CDR3 has 13 amino acids. The CDR3 spells CASSFLGDSPLHF. CDR3 DNA: TGTGCCAGCAGTTTTTTGGGGGATTCACCCCTCCACTTT.

This clonotype came up many times. The chain combines TRBV6-6 with TRBJ1-2, with 10 bases lining up with TRBD1. V dropped 2 bases and J dropped 6; count of bases not matched to a gene: 9. The CDR3 spans 16 residues. Per germline, CDR1 MNHNY and CDR2 SVGAGI (reference sequence). The CDR3 DNA is TGTGCCAGCAGTTACCTAGGACAGGGGGACTTCCATGGCTACACCTTC. It translates to CASSYLGQGDFHGYTF.

The chain is built from TRBV5-1 and TRBJ2-2; D gene ambiguous. The V end was cut by 1 base, the J end by 0 bases, with 4 bases between. The V gene's germline CDR1 is SGHRS and CDR2 YFSETQ. CDR3 size: 14 residues. CDR3 protein: CASSLTTNTGELFF. As DNA, the CDR3 is TGCGCCAGCAGCTTGACGACGAACACCGGGGAGCTGTTTTTT.

The chain uses TRBV14 and TRBJ2-1; TRBD2 aligns across 7 bases. Trimming cost V 5 bases and J 7 bases; bases outside gene matches: 11. This CDR3 contains 15 residues. Germline CDR1 SGHDN, CDR2 FVKESK. DNA of the CDR3: TGTGCCAGCAGCTTTGGACTAGGGGTCAGTAATGAGCAGTTCTTC. This gives the protein CASSFGLGVSNEQFF.